This TCR beta chain was identified in a study of T-cell reconstitution after alpha-beta-depleted transplantation in children. Germline V CDR1 and CDR2: SGDLS, YYNGEE. Trimming pared 1 base from V and 0 bases from J, leaving 4 bases between. The CDR3 totals 13 residues. Unique molecular identifiers were used to barcode this TCRbeta library. TCRdb processed the PCR reads anew with MiXCR; each CDR3 protein has one entry. The sample includes about 500,000 distinct CDR3 sequences, about 31% of them seen just once. This chain connects TRBV9 to TRBJ1-2; D is unclear. The clonotype was recovered from a human donor who donated a stem cell graft to a child with aplastic anemia. Sequencing used PBMCs from the stem cell graft donor, obtained from the stem cell graft. CDR3 nucleotide sequence: TGTGCCAGCAGCGTAAAGTCTAACTATGGCTACACCTTC. Residues: CASSVKSNYGYTF.